The sequence of this T cell receptor beta chain was determined in a study of blood T cell repertoires in COVID-19. Study background: The United States, Italy and Spain provided the acute and convalescent COVID-19 samples.

Germline V gives CDR1 SGHTA, CDR2 FQGNSA. Between the trimmed V and J ends, which lost 8 bases and 0 bases, there was a span of 16 bases. CDR3 length: 15 amino acids. Source study methods: Reference gene primers were amplified, and this amplification served to estimate nucleated cell counts. Only in-frame clones appear in the TCRdb table, and some are missing; sequencing was by immunoSEQ multiplex PCR. That table is the source of V, J and clone size, and D and trimming were worked out from the DNA. The sample has around 180,000 clones; 88% are singletons. The rearrangement links TRBV7-2 to TRBJ1-1; D gene uncertain. Sequences were obtained from peripheral blood. The clonotype originates from a man in his 60s with acute or convalescent COVID-19. The CDR3 DNA is TGTGCCAGCGCGGAATGGGGAGCGCTGAACACTGAAGCTTTCTTT. Protein: CASAEWGALNTEAFF.